A single sample gave rise to the 26 T cell receptor beta chains below, sequenced in a study of monozygotic twins with inflammatory bowel disease. For each CDR3 protein, TCRdb gives one entry from its re-call of the 5' RACE reads, without DNA. This sample's clone table lists 93,000 or so distinct CDR3 sequences. Sequencing was performed on blood. These receptors were collected from a human donor with ulcerative colitis or Crohn's disease, or a healthy co-twin of an affected twin (not recorded which).

V and J are TRBV7-6 and TRBJ2-1; TCRdb's D call of TRBD2 is untestable without DNA. This CDR3 has 17 residues. Per the germline V gene, CDR1 is SGHVS and CDR2 is FNYEAQ. Here the CDR3 reads CASSFVTGTSAYNEQFF.

This chain links TRBV14 with TRBJ2-1. The V gene's germline CDR1 is SGHDN and CDR2 FVKESK. The CDR3 totals 15 residues. CDR3 protein: CASRHSTNSYNEQFF.

The rearrangement joins TRBV30 to TRBJ1-2; TCRdb proposes TRBD1, but this gene call is untestable without DNA. The length of the CDR3 is 12 residues. Germline V gene sequence: CDR1 GTSNPN, CDR2 SVGIG (reference sequence). This CDR3 reads CAWSMQGYGYTF.

This rearrangement joins TRBV12-3 or TRBV12-4 to TRBJ1-5; the TCRdb D gene call, TRBD1, has no DNA to confirm it. This CDR3 region has 14 residues. The CDR3 here is CASSPGVGNQPQHF.

The chain recombines TRBV7-3 with TRBJ1-1; with no DNA, the TCRdb D assignment of TRBD1 cannot be verified. This CDR3 has 14 amino acids. The germline V gene has CDR1 SGHTA and CDR2 FQGTGA. The chain's CDR3 is CASSLQGKGTEAFF.

This CDR3 reads CASSLQGSSEKLFF. The rearrangement uses TRBV7-8 and TRBJ1-4; TCRdb's D gene call, TRBD1, goes unchecked for lack of DNA. CDR3 length: 14 amino acids. Germline V gives CDR1 SGHVS, CDR2 FQNEAQ.

CDR3 loop: CASSLALWNTEAFF. This rearrangement joins TRBV7-2 to TRBJ1-1. Germline-derived CDR1 and CDR2 are SGHTA and FQGNSA. CDR3 length equals 14 residues. Drawing the rest from reference TRBV7-2 and TRBJ1-1, the complete variable domain is GAGVSQSPSNKVTEKGKDVELRCDPISGHTALYWYRQSLGQGLEFLIYFQGNSAPDKSGLPSDRFSAERTGGSVSTLTIQRTQQEDSAVYLCASSLALWNTEAFFGQGTRLTVV.

CDR3 sequence reads: CASSYKGANQPQHF. V usage is TRBV12-3 or TRBV12-4 and J usage is TRBJ1-5; TCRdb's assignment of TRBD1 cannot be checked, as there is no DNA. CDR3 length: 14 amino acids.

V is TRBV24-1 and J is TRBJ2-1. The CDR3 totals 13 residues. Germline lookup yields CDR1 KGHDR and CDR2 SFDVKD. The CDR3 protein is CATSDYKENEQFF.

The V gene is TRBV29-1, the J gene TRBJ1-5; checking the TCRdb D call of TRBD1 is not possible without DNA. From germline, CDR1 is SQVTM and CDR2 ANQGSEA. The CDR3 loop spans 15 amino acids. The CDR3 sequence is CSALTGDWSNQPQHF.

The chain has TRBV10-3 and TRBJ2-7; TCRdb's D call of TRBD2 is untestable without DNA. Looked up from germline, CDR1 is ENHRY and CDR2 is SYGVKD. The CDR3 spans 14 residues. CDR3 sequence: CAISVEGPPYEQYF.

CDR3 in amino acids: CASTRRLYGYTF. The chain combines TRBV28 with TRBJ1-2. Per the germline V gene, CDR1 is MDHEN and CDR2 is SYDVKM. The CDR3 spans 12 residues.

The genes are TRBV5-1 and TRBJ2-4; without DNA, the TCRdb call of TRBD1 cannot be checked. The CDR3 is 15 amino acids. Germline CDR1 is SGHRS and CDR2 is YFSETQ. The CDR3 here is CASRTGWEAKNMQYF.

V is TRBV20-1 and J is TRBJ1-2; TCRdb's assignment of TRBD1 cannot be checked, as there is no DNA. Germline V gene sequence: CDR1 DFQATT, CDR2 SNEGSKA (reference sequence). The CDR3 totals 13 residues. The CDR3 spells CSAGVSTPYGYTF.

This chain uses TRBV5-1 with TRBJ2-2. Germline CDR1 reads SGHRS; CDR2 reads YFSETQ. This CDR3 contains 15 residues. Here the CDR3 reads CASMLGASNTGELFF.

The rearrangement links TRBV20-1 to TRBJ2-7; TCRdb returns TRBD2, unconfirmable since there is no DNA. Germline V lookup: CDR1 DFQATT, CDR2 SNEGSKA (reference sequence). The CDR3 is 13 residues long. CDR3 loop: CSAKIGGLYEQYF.

The chain carries TRBV6-1 and TRBJ2-7; TCRdb designates TRBD1, a call that cannot be tested without DNA. CDR1 MNHNS and CDR2 SASEGT come from the germline V gene. This CDR3 has 14 residues. CDR3 sequence: CASSRNRGRYEQYF.

This chain links TRBV7-2 with TRBJ2-1. CDR3 length: 14 amino acids. Germline CDR1 reads SGHTA; CDR2 reads FQGNSA. CDR3 sequence: CASSLVASSNEQFF.

V gene TRBV7-9 combines with J gene TRBJ2-7. The CDR3 extends over 11 amino acids. Germline CDR1 and CDR2: SEHNR and FQNEAQ (reference sequence). CDR3 sequence reads: CASSWRDEQYF.

The genes are TRBV5-1 and TRBJ2-4; as DNA is missing, the TRBD1 call by TCRdb cannot be tested. There are 16 residues in the CDR3. Germline V CDR1 and CDR2: SGHRS, YFSETQ. The CDR3 is CASSLGDALAKNIQYF.

The rearrangement links TRBV5-6 to TRBJ2-1; TCRdb selects TRBD2, and the lack of DNA leaves this call unchecked. The CDR3 runs to 16 residues. The germline gives CDR1 SGHDT, CDR2 YYEEEE. The CDR3 here is CASSLGYSGRQNEQFF.

The chain combines TRBV29-1 with TRBJ2-5; TCRdb gives TRBD1 as the D gene, but with no DNA this cannot be confirmed. In germline, CDR1 is SQVTM, CDR2 ANQGSEA. CDR3 size: 13 residues. The CDR3 loop reads CSVPGTGVETQYF.

The V and J genes are TRBV18 and TRBJ2-7; checking the TCRdb D call of TRBD1 is not possible without DNA. The CDR3 sequence is 14 residues long. Germline V gives CDR1 KGHSH, CDR2 LQKENI. CDR3 protein: CASSSPRSFYEQYF.

This chain links TRBV6-1 with TRBJ1-4; lacking DNA, the TRBD1 call made by TCRdb goes unchecked. CDR3 length: 14 residues. The germline gives CDR1 MNHNS, CDR2 SASEGT. The CDR3 sequence: CASSRWGGDEKLFF.

V gene TRBV24-1 combines with J gene TRBJ2-5. This CDR3 has 13 residues. In germline, CDR1 is KGHDR, CDR2 SFDVKD. CDR3 sequence: CATSDLRGETQYF.

The rearrangement uses TRBV9 and TRBJ1-1; TCRdb returns TRBD1, unconfirmable since there is no DNA. The CDR3 loop spans 15 amino acids. Germline-derived CDR1 and CDR2 are SGDLS and YYNGEE. The CDR3 here is CASSADRGMNTEAFF. Combining the CDR3 with reference TRBV9 and TRBJ1-1 gives the whole variable domain DSGVTQTPKHLITATGQRVTLRCSPRSGDLSVYWYQQSLDQGLQFLIQYYNGEERAKGNILERFSAQQFPDLHSELNLSSLELGDSALYFCASSADRGMNTEAFFGQGTRLTVV.